A selection of T cell receptor beta chains follows, all from one sample in a study of cytomegalovirus exposure and HLA in healthy donors. Using immunoSEQ multiplex PCR, the repertoire was profiled, and TCRdb retains in-frame clones only, with some absent. The table records about 120,000 clones, 75% to 90% of them present only once. What was sequenced was PBMCs. The origin of the receptors is a male donor in good health and CMV-seronegative. Both conserved end residues are part of each CDR3. D genes are given only for firm matches. Clone size is given for some rows only: seen once, a few or many times, or a class if the clone is expanded.

D | length | size | J | V | CDR3 | DNA
TRBD1 | 17 | - | TRBJ2-2 | TRBV7-9 | CSSSLAWDRGHTGELFF | TGTTCCAGCAGCTTAGCTTGGGACAGGGGGCACACCGGGGAGCTGTTTTTT
- | 12 | - | TRBJ1-2 | TRBV9 | CASTGTPYGYTF | TGTGCCAGCACGGGGACACCCTATGGCTACACCTTC
- | 11 | - | TRBJ2-7 | TRBV7-9 | CSSSLADEQYF | TGTTCCAGCAGCTTAGCCGACGAGCAGTACTTC
- | 17 | - | TRBJ1-1 | TRBV28 | CASSLSRSSGRWTEAFF | TGTGCCAGCAGTTTAAGTAGGAGTTCAGGGCGTTGGACTGAAGCTTTCTTT
TRBD1 | 16 | - | TRBJ2-4 | TRBV9 | CASSGSRETGQNSQYF | TGTGCCAGCAGCGGCTCGCGTGAGACAGGGCAAAACAGTCAGTACTTC
- | 14 | once | TRBJ2-1 | TRBV5-1 | CASSFRESYNEQFF | TGCGCCAGCAGCTTTCGGGAGTCTTACAATGAGCAGTTCTTC
- | 15 | - | TRBJ1-3 | TRBV6-1 | CASSARDDSGNTIYF | TGTGCCAGCAGTGCCCGGGATGACTCTGGAAACACCATATATTTT
- | 14 | - | TRBJ1-2 | TRBV9 | CASSPPGEYGGYTF | TGTGCCAGCAGCCCCCCCGGGGAGTATGGTGGCTACACCTTC
TRBD1 | 16 | - | TRBJ2-1 | TRBV19 | CASRRTGTGPSNEQFF | TGTGCCAGTAGGAGAACCGGGACAGGACCGAGCAATGAGCAGTTCTTC
TRBD2 | 18 | - | TRBJ2-3 | TRBV7-9 | CASSFRRLAGGSTDTQYF | TGTGCCAGCAGCTTTAGGAGACTAGCGGGGGGGAGCACAGATACGCAGTATTTT
TRBD2 | 16 | - | TRBJ2-1 | TRBV6-5 | CASSYSMGGRYNEQFF | TGTGCCAGCAGTTACTCGATGGGGGGGAGGTACAATGAGCAGTTCTTC